The T cell receptor (beta chain) described here comes from a study of blood T cells in healthy people across ages (dated by TCRdb to about 2015). Study-wide context: Template switching captured roughly one uniquely barcoded TCR beta cDNA molecule per two T cells in model experiments. Using deep sequencing normalized with unique cDNA molecular identifiers, the study measured how TCR beta repertoire diversity changes with age. The donors were split into four age groups: young (average about 15 years), middle-aged (roughly 39), aged (roughly 60) and long-lived (under 85). To avoid experimental bias, donors of different ages were spread randomly across the sequencing lanes. Using the same blood draw, the study looked at two additional independent replicas of 1 million unique cDNA reads for two donors, one aged 18 to 30 and the other aged 80 or older. What the work shows at the level of the full study, not this receptor alone: Observed TCR beta diversity correlated strongly with the percentage of naive T cells measured by flow cytometry. Conclusive comparison of naive and antigen-experienced compartments was prevented by the profiling of bulk unsorted PBMCs. Donor CMV infection status was unknown, potentially confounding age-related changes in expanded clonotypes. As age increased, observed TCR beta diversity per million T cells dropped in a roughly linear way, and a significant reduction was already evident by age 40. Estimates of total diversity from one million sequenced T cells were regarded as lower bounds and underestimates. Compared with the aged group, the long-lived group had more naive CD4+ T cells, fewer expanded clones and increased TCR diversity, suggesting age selection.

Library preparation was by 5' RACE. Sequencing relied on an Illumina HiSeq 2500. The second PCR ran for roughly 7 to 11 cycles and used a J-beta primer mix along with a sample-barcoded 5' primer. A template-switch 5' adaptor carrying 12 random nucleotides introduced a unique molecular identifier onto each TCR beta cDNA molecule. At least 3 million CDR3-containing paired-end reads were obtained from each sample. First-strand cDNA was synthesized from all RNA with the Mint cDNA synthesis kit, primed by a TRBC-specific oligonucleotide. All cDNA was treated with uracil-DNA glycosylase and then went through a first 18-cycle PCR with the universal primers M1SS and BC2_uni_R. As for how the authors treated the data: Normalization of each sample was performed by random selection of 1 million high-quality reads, each carrying a distinct molecular identifier. Reads with shared molecular identifiers were discarded instead of being binned into consensus sequences. MiTCR, with a Q25 quality threshold and the strictest error-elimination algorithm, was used for CDR3 identification, clonotype clustering and error correction. Lower-bound total TCR beta diversity was estimated with a nonparametric unseen species model using Euler transformation. TCRdb reanalyzed the raw reads on its own, using fastp at Q25 for trimming and MiXCR for clone calling, and kept in-frame beta chains. Each CDR3 protein gets just one entry, which takes the most common genes and DNA from the rows behind it. The V and J calls, along with clone size, are taken from TCRdb and not from the paper's own processing. The sample table records about 1.4 million distinct CDR3 sequences; roughly 60% of these occur just once. The ten largest clones take up roughly 7% of the sample.

As to this clonotype: No cognate antigen has been identified for it. No per-base quality is available; no much larger clone lies one base away.

Systemically healthy Caucasian individuals from Russia, approximately 39 in total and aged about 6 to 100 years, were included as donors. Each donor gave around 9.8 milliliters of peripheral blood, collected into EDTA-treated Vacutainer tubes. PBMCs were isolated by Ficoll-Paque density-gradient centrifugation, with at least 6.5 million obtained per sample. Total RNA was extracted from PBMCs with Trizol reagent, with at least 6 micrograms obtained per sample. For every donor, an aliquot of PBMCs went through flow cytometry to measure the percentages of naive CD45RAhigh/CD27high T cells. The sequence derives from a man aged 18 to 30 in good health. The sample comprised blood.

The bases are TGTGCCAGCAGTGAGTCTGGGAGATGGGCTAATGAAAAACTGTTTTTT. The resulting protein is CASSESGRWANEKLFF. In this chain, TRBV25-1 is recombined with TRBJ1-4; there is no confident call for the D gene. The germline V gene gives CDR1 as MGHDK and CDR2 as SYGVNS. V is reduced by 3 bases and J by 3 bases, leaving a spacing of 14 bases between them. Including the terminal cysteine and phenylalanine, the CDR3 comprises 16 residues. Of all the DNA, just the CDR3 is kept, 48 bases in frame from base 1. The full variable domain, with segments outside the CDR3 supplied by the reference TRBV25-1 and TRBJ1-4 proteins, appears as EADIYQTPRYLVIGTGKKITLECSQTMGHDKMYWYQQDPGMELHLIHYSYGVNSTEKGDLSSESTVSRIRTEHFPLTLESARPSHTSQYLCASSESGRWANEKLFFGSGTQLSVL.